The 19 T cell receptor beta chains presented below share a single source sample, sequenced in a study of blood T cell repertoires in COVID-19. The protocol was immunoSEQ multiplex PCR, while the TCRdb copy is restricted to in-frame clones and leaves out a portion. The sample includes fewer than 95,000 clones, about nine tenths of them seen just once. Sequencing used peripheral blood. Receptors were obtained from a male donor with acute or convalescent COVID-19.

The gene calls are TRBV24-1 and TRBJ1-5, with D possibly being TRBD1 (5 bases). Deletions cut 4 bases from V and 6 bases from J, with 15 bases between. The CDR3 extends over 15 amino acids. Germline lookup yields CDR1 KGHDR and CDR2 SFDVKD. The CDR3 DNA follows: TGTGCCACCAGTGACCAGGGCCTGCCCACTCAGCCCCAGCATTTT. Residues: CATSDQGLPTQPQHF.

The chain combines TRBV19 with TRBJ1-1; no clear D gene. Trimming stripped 4 bases from V and 1 base from J, with 10 bases between. The CDR3 contains 14 residues. From germline, CDR1 is LNHDA and CDR2 SQIVND (reference sequence). The CDR3 DNA follows: TGTGCCAGTAGTAGGAAGCGAGAGAACACTGAAGCTTTCTTT. This sequence encodes CASSRKRENTEAFF.

The chain combines TRBV5-1 with TRBJ2-3, with 8 bases matching TRBD2. This CDR3 contains 15 residues. Germline lookup yields CDR1 SGHRS and CDR2 YFSETQ. V trimming: 0 bases; J trimming: 6 bases; junction bases outside the gene matches: 6. The CDR3 spells CASSLAAGVTDTQYF. DNA of the CDR3: TGCGCCAGCAGCTTGGCAGCGGGGGTTACTGATACGCAGTATTTT.

Here the CDR3 DNA reads TGTGCCAGCAGCTTGTCAGGGGGGCACTACGAGCAGTACTTC. This codes for CASSLSGGHYEQYF. This chain joins TRBV5-4 and TRBJ2-7; tentatively, D is TRBD1 (7 bases). This CDR3 spans 14 amino acids. Germline V gene data show CDR1 as SGHNT and CDR2 as YYREEE (reference sequence). The ends were cut back, 1 base at V and 3 bases at J, with 11 bases in the middle.

The rearrangement links TRBV4-1 to TRBJ2-7, with TRBD2 identical over 9 bases. This CDR3 comprises 16 residues. Germline-derived CDR1 and CDR2 are MGHRA and YSYEKL. V gave up 3 bases and J gave up 2 bases; unmatched junction bases: 8. The CDR3 DNA reads TGCGCCAGCAGCCAGATCCCTAGCGGGGCAGCCTACGAGCAGTACTTC. Protein sequence: CASSQIPSGAAYEQYF.

The chain uses TRBV19 and TRBJ2-5; 7 nucleotides match TRBD1. Per germline, CDR1 LNHDA and CDR2 SQIVND (reference sequence). CDR3 size: 14 residues. V shed 6 bases, J shed 1 base, and the junction held 5 bases outside the gene matches. CDR3 in amino acids: CASRKQGSQETQYF. The CDR3 bases are TGTGCCAGTAGAAAACAGGGGAGCCAAGAGACCCAGTACTTC.

This chain uses TRBV15 with TRBJ2-7; the match to TRBD1 covers 8 bases. Germline CDR1 reads LNHNV; CDR2 reads YYDKDF (reference sequence). V lost 1 base to trimming and J lost 4 bases; unmatched junction nucleotides: 6. The CDR3 contains 15 residues. The CDR3 DNA reads as TGTGCCACCAGCAGAGTTACAGGGGGAGGATACGAGCAGTACTTC. Amino acids: CATSRVTGGGYEQYF.

V and J are TRBV14 and TRBJ2-2; D uncertain. V was cut by 0 bases and J by 4 bases, with 9 bases left in between. Germline assignment: CDR1 SGHDN and CDR2 FVKESK. This CDR3 has 15 residues. DNA of the CDR3: TGTGCCAGCAGCCAAGATTTAACTGGCACCGGGGAGCTGTTTTTT. Protein: CASSQDLTGTGELFF.

The chain joins TRBV6-1 to TRBJ1-4; 8 nucleotides line up with TRBD1. Looked up from germline, CDR1 is MNHNS and CDR2 is SASEGT. Germline trimming cut 0 bases from V and 3 bases from J; bases unmatched to any gene: 6. The CDR3 runs 17 residues. This chain's CDR3 is CASSEAGRGRANEKLFF. The CDR3 bases are TGTGCCAGCAGTGAAGCGGGCAGGGGGCGGGCTAATGAAAAACTGTTTTTT.

The genes are TRBV5-4 and TRBJ1-2; D might be TRBD1 (5 bases). The V end lost 0 bases, the J end lost 4 bases, and 13 bases lay between the germline ends. Germline CDR1 reads SGHNT; CDR2 reads YYREEE (reference sequence). This CDR3 comprises 15 residues. The CDR3 nucleotides are TGTGCCAGCAGCTTGGAATTCGGGGGGGTCTATGGCTACACCTTC. As protein: CASSLEFGGVYGYTF.

Only one count was recorded for this clone. The junction differs from germline at one of its ends, possibly a read error. V and J are TRBV28 and TRBJ1-4, with D unresolved. The V gene's germline CDR1 is MDHEN and CDR2 SYDVKM. The CDR3 has 13 residues. The CDR3 sequence: CVSSLHGSEKLFF. Here the CDR3 DNA reads TGTGTCAGCAGTTTACATGGGAGTGAAAAACTGTTTTTT.

The V call is TRBV7-9, the J call TRBJ2-2; TRBD1 might be the D (5 bases). Germline V gene data show CDR1 as SEHNR and CDR2 as FQNEAQ (reference sequence). The CDR3 loop spans 12 amino acids. Trimming stripped 5 bases from V and 7 bases from J, with 8 bases between. The DNA for the CDR3 is TGTGCCAGCAGCGTACAGGTCGGGGAGCTGTTTTTT. Its translation: CASSVQVGELFF.

The chain joins TRBV4-2 to TRBJ2-1, with a tentative D call TRBD1 (6 bases). V was cut by 2 bases and J by 1 base, with 15 bases left in between. CDR3 length equals 17 residues. Germline CDR1 LGHNA, CDR2 YNFKEQ. DNA for the CDR3: TGTGCCAGCAGCCAAAGCGGACAGCTAGGGTCCTACAATGAGCAGTTCTTC. Its translation is CASSQSGQLGSYNEQFF.

This clone showed up just once. The rearrangement links TRBV5-1 to TRBJ2-5; D perhaps matches TRBD1 (6 bases). This CDR3 is 15 amino acids long. CDR1 and CDR2 (germline): SGHRS, YFSETQ. Trimming pared 6 bases from V and 5 bases from J, leaving 20 bases between. The CDR3: CASKLTGPIGETQYF. The CDR3 DNA sequence: TGCGCCAGCAAACTCACAGGGCCGATAGGGGAGACCCAGTACTTC.

This chain joins TRBV30 and TRBJ2-3; unclear D gene. The CDR3 has 8 residues. Germline V gives CDR1 GTSNPN, CDR2 SVGIG (reference sequence). The V end was cut by 6 bases, the J end by 7 bases, with 2 bases between. In nucleotides, the CDR3 is TGTGCCTGCAATACGCAGTATTTT. Its protein is CACNTQYF.

In DNA, the CDR3 is TGTGCCACCGGACAGTCGGAGGATTCACCCCTCCACTTT. The encoded protein is CATGQSEDSPLHF. The chain uses TRBV6-5 and TRBJ1-6; perhaps TRBD1 as D (6 bases). Germline V gene lookup returns CDR1 MNHEY and CDR2 SVGAGI. V lost 10 bases and J 8 bases, leaving 15 bases between the germline ends. The CDR3 consists of 13 residues.

This chain uses TRBV15 with TRBJ1-1; TRBD1 is a possible D gene (6 bases). Germline V gives CDR1 LNHNV, CDR2 YYDKDF (reference sequence). The length of the CDR3 is 14 residues. The germline V and J ends were trimmed by 2 bases and 8 bases, with 15 bases remaining between them. CDR3 DNA: TGTGCCACCAGCAGACCAGGGACACTTAGGGAAGCTTTCTTT. Translating it yields CATSRPGTLREAFF. Together with reference TRBV15 and TRBJ1-1, the CDR3 gives the full variable domain: DAMVIQNPRYQVTQFGKPVTLSCSQTLNHNVMYWYQQKSSQAPKLLFHYYDKDFNNEADTPDNFQSRRPNTSFCFLDIRSPGLGDTAMYLCATSRPGTLREAFFGQGTRLTVV.

V usage is TRBV27 and J usage is TRBJ1-2, with D possibly matching TRBD1 (5 bases). The CDR3 is 14 amino acids. From germline, CDR1 is MNHEY and CDR2 SMNVEV (reference sequence). The V gene lost 4 bases and the J gene lost 5 bases, with 14 bases spanning the gap. The CDR3 sequence: CASSWGGEGYGYTF. CDR3 in DNA: TGTGCCAGCAGTTGGGGGGGAGAGGGGTATGGCTACACCTTC.

The chain uses TRBV7-3 and TRBJ2-4; 7 nucleotides agree with TRBD2. Unmatched junction bases numbered 13, after V lost 0 bases and J lost 8 bases. The CDR3 runs 17 residues. Germline loops: CDR1 SGHTA, CDR2 FQGTGA. The DNA of the CDR3 is TGTGCCAGCAGCTTAACGGGAAGGCGGGGGTTAAGAGACATTCAGTACTTC. It specifies CASSLTGRRGLRDIQYF.